The clone carrying this T cell receptor (beta chain) was counted at least ten times. Its cognate antigen is unknown. This entry is derived from a study of regulatory T cells in long-lasting Graves disease. The CDR3 sequence is 17 residues long. Trimming at V came to 0 bases and at J to 0 bases, leaving 3 bases not matched to a gene. Germline CDR1 and CDR2: SNHLY and FYNNEI. Time point given: persistent/refractory GD, antithyroid drugs over 5 years with positive TRAb. There was RNA extracted from PBMCs, and the TCR library was made from it. Study results and caveats: Favored gene segments in persistent disease were TRBV28, TRBJ1-2 and TRBJ2-5. Patients with persistent disease shared 2,741 public clonotypes, outpacing the 966 shared by new patients.

Combining iRepertoire HTBI primers with Arm-PCR of CDR3 regions, the authors built TCR beta libraries. TCRdb processed the multiplex PCR reads anew with MiXCR; each CDR3 protein has one entry. This table has 300,000 or so distinct CDR3 sequences, roughly a fifth appearing once. The chain combines TRBV2 with TRBJ1-5; 9 nucleotides align to TRBD1. Material: peripheral blood mononuclear cells (PBMCs), obtained when the disease was refractory, from a patient treated with antithyroid drugs. This TCR was recovered from a female donor with Graves disease. The CDR3 coding sequence is TGTGCCAGCAGTGAAGCGAAGGGACAGGGTAGCAATCAGCCCCAGCATTTT. Translating gives CASSEAKGQGSNQPQHF.